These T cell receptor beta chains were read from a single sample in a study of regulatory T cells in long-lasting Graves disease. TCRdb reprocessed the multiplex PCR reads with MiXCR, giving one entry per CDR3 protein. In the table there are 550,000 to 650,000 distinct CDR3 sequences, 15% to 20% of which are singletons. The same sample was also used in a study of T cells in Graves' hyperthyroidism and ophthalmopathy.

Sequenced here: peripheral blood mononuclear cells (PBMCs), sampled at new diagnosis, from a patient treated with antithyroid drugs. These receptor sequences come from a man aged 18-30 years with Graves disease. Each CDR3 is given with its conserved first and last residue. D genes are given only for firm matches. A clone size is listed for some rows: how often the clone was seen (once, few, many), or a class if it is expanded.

TGTGCCAGCAGCTTTGGACAGGGCCGGTACGAGCAGTACTTC,CASSFGQGRYEQYF,TRBV7-9,TRBJ2-7,TRBD1,14,few
TGTGCCAGCTCACCCCCGGGGCATAGCACAGATACGCAGTATTTT,CASSPPGHSTDTQYF,TRBV18,TRBJ2-3,NA,15,few
TGTGCCAGCAGAGGGACAGGCGCTGAAGCTTTCTTT,CASRGTGAEAFF,TRBV9,TRBJ1-1,TRBD1,12,NA
TGTGCCAGCAGCCAAGGACAGGGACCTAACTATGGCTACACCTTC,CASSQGQGPNYGYTF,TRBV7-9,TRBJ1-2,TRBD1,15,NA
TGCAGTGCTAGGGTAATGAACACTGAAGCTTTCTTT,CSARVMNTEAFF,TRBV20-1,TRBJ1-1,NA,12,few
TGCGCCAGCAGCCAAGATTTTTATGGACAGGATTCCTACGAGCAGTACTTC,CASSQDFYGQDSYEQYF,TRBV4-1,TRBJ2-7,TRBD1,17,NA
TGTGCCAGCAGCCTGAAGACAGCTCAAGAGACCCAGTACTTC,CASSLKTAQETQYF,TRBV3-1,TRBJ2-5,NA,14,many
TGTGCCAGCAGTGAGCACAGGTACTACGAGCAGTACTTC,CASSEHRYYEQYF,TRBV2,TRBJ2-7,NA,13,NA
TGTGCCAGCAGCCGTTCGACCAGCGGGTCCCAAGAGACCCAGTACTTC,CASSRSTSGSQETQYF,TRBV7-2,TRBJ2-5,NA,16,NA
TGCGCCAGCAGCTCGGGTTCGTCCGGGGACACAGATACGCAGTATTTT,CASSSGSSGDTDTQYF,TRBV5-1,TRBJ2-3,NA,16,once
TGTGCCAGCGCCTCGCACTCCTGGACAGGTTACTACGAGCAGTACTTC,CASASHSWTGYYEQYF,TRBV7-9,TRBJ2-7,TRBD1,16,NA
TGTGCCAGCAGCGGAACAGGGGGCTCCAAAAACATTCAGTACTTC,CASSGTGGSKNIQYF,TRBV9,TRBJ2-4,TRBD1,15,NA
TGTGCCAGCTCACCTTCGGATAATCAGCCCCAGCATTTT,CASSPSDNQPQHF,TRBV18,TRBJ1-5,NA,13,many
TGCGCCAGCAGCGTCGGGACAGGGCCAGATACGCAGTATTTT,CASSVGTGPDTQYF,TRBV5-1,TRBJ2-3,TRBD1,14,NA
TGTGCCAGCAGCTTCCAGACTAAGAACACTGAAGCTTTCTTT,CASSFQTKNTEAFF,TRBV5-8,TRBJ1-1,NA,14,many
TGTGCCAGCAGCGCGGGGGGGGACCTCTACGAGCAGTACTTC,CASSAGGDLYEQYF,TRBV9,TRBJ2-7,TRBD2,14,many
TGCAGTACTATACCGGGACAGACACAAGAGACCCAGTACTTC,CSTIPGQTQETQYF,TRBV20-1,TRBJ2-5,TRBD1,14,NA
TGTGCTAGTGCCCCGGACAGCTACAATGAGCAGTTCTTC,CASAPDSYNEQFF,TRBV12-5,TRBJ2-1,NA,13,many
TGTGCCAGCAGCTTAGATGGGGGCACCGGGGAGCTGTTTTTT,CASSLDGGTGELFF,TRBV7-9,TRBJ2-2,NA,14,NA
TGTGCCAGCAGCCCCAGCGGGGAAGCCCGGTACAATGAGCAGTTCTTC,CASSPSGEARYNEQFF,TRBV7-3,TRBJ2-1,TRBD2,16,few
TGTGCCAGCAGTTTCGGCTTCTCTGGAAACACCATATATTTT,CASSFGFSGNTIYF,TRBV12-3/TRBV12-4,TRBJ1-3,NA,14,NA
TGTGCCAGCAGCTTCAGTGTGACCAATGAGCAGTTCTTC,CASSFSVTNEQFF,TRBV11-1,TRBJ2-1,NA,13,many
TGCAGTGCTAGACCCACCCAGGCTAGCGGGTATTACAATGAGCAGTTCTTC,CSARPTQASGYYNEQFF,TRBV20-1,TRBJ2-1,TRBD2,17,NA
TGCAGTGCTAGGCCAGGGACAGCCAAAGAGACCCAGTACTTC,CSARPGTAKETQYF,TRBV20-1,TRBJ2-5,TRBD1,14,NA
TGCAGTGCTAGACGGGCGGACTATGGCTACACCTTC,CSARRADYGYTF,TRBV20-1,TRBJ1-2,NA,12,many
TGCGCCAGCAGCCCCGAAACAGGGGGATCGGGATACGAGCAGTACTTC,CASSPETGGSGYEQYF,TRBV5-1,TRBJ2-7,TRBD1,16,NA
TGTGCCAGCAGCTTAGAAGGGGGATTGGGGCGCACTGAAGCTTTCTTT,CASSLEGGLGRTEAFF,TRBV7-2,TRBJ1-1,NA,16,many
TGTGCCAGCTCACCCACGAAAGGGGGCTGGCATGAGCAGTTCTTC,CASSPTKGGWHEQFF,TRBV18,TRBJ2-1,TRBD1,15,few
TGTGCCAGCAGTTTAGCAGAACCTTACAGTGCGGCTCAAGAGACCCAGTACTTC,CASSLAEPYSAAQETQYF,TRBV12-3/TRBV12-4,TRBJ2-5,NA,18,many
TGTGCCACCAGCAGAGATATCGGCAGTATCTCTGGAAACACCATATATTTT,CATSRDIGSISGNTIYF,TRBV15,TRBJ1-3,NA,17,NA
TGTGCCAGCAGCTTCCGGAACAATGAGCAGTTCTTC,CASSFRNNEQFF,TRBV11-2,TRBJ2-1,NA,12,many
TGTGCCAGCAGGGAGAGCGGGTGGGCAGATACGCAGTATTTT,CASRESGWADTQYF,TRBV12-3/TRBV12-4,TRBJ2-3,NA,14,many
TGCAGTGCTAGTTTCGCGGGGGATTACAATGAGCAGTTCTTC,CSASFAGDYNEQFF,TRBV20-1,TRBJ2-1,TRBD2,14,NA
TGCGCCAGCAGCCAAGAAGGGACCTCCCTGTACAATGAGCAGTTCTTC,CASSQEGTSLYNEQFF,TRBV4-1,TRBJ2-1,NA,16,NA
TGTGCCAGCAGCGTAGCGGGACAGATAAATTCACCCCTCCACTTT,CASSVAGQINSPLHF,TRBV9,TRBJ1-6,TRBD1,15,NA
TGTGCCAGTAGACCTTTGGCAGGCGGGTCTGAAAAACTGTTTTTT,CASRPLAGGSEKLFF,TRBV19,TRBJ1-4,NA,15,NA
TGTGCCAGCAGCCAAGATAGCGGAAAGGGCCCTATCTTCTGGAGAACTGAAGCTTTCTTT,CASSQDSGKGPIFWRTEAFF,TRBV14,TRBJ1-1,NA,20,NA
TGTGCTAGTGGTTTGGTTAGGGACTCCTTACCCACAGATACGCAGTATTTT,CASGLVRDSLPTDTQYF,TRBV12-5,TRBJ2-3,NA,17,many
TGTGCCTGGGACCGGGGGAGAGAAGGTGAAGCTTTCTTT,CAWDRGREGEAFF,TRBV30,TRBJ1-1,NA,13,many
TGCAGTGCCGGCCGAACGTGGAGGGATGACACTGAAGCTTTCTTT,CSAGRTWRDDTEAFF,TRBV20-1,TRBJ1-1,NA,15,many
TGTGCCAGCAGCTTAGTGGGACAGGGGGAAGGTCCAGATACGCAGTATTTT,CASSLVGQGEGPDTQYF,TRBV11-2,TRBJ2-3,TRBD1,17,many
TGTGCCAGCAGTTACGTTCCAGATACGCAGTATTTT,CASSYVPDTQYF,TRBV6-2/TRBV6-3,TRBJ2-3,NA,12,few
TGTGCCAGCAGTTACCCCTCTAGCGGGGGGTACAATGAGCAGTTCTTC,CASSYPSSGGYNEQFF,TRBV6-5,TRBJ2-1,TRBD2,16,NA
TGTGCCAGCAGCATCGACAGGGCCCTGAGCGAGCAGTACTTC,CASSIDRALSEQYF,TRBV28,TRBJ2-7,TRBD1,14,many